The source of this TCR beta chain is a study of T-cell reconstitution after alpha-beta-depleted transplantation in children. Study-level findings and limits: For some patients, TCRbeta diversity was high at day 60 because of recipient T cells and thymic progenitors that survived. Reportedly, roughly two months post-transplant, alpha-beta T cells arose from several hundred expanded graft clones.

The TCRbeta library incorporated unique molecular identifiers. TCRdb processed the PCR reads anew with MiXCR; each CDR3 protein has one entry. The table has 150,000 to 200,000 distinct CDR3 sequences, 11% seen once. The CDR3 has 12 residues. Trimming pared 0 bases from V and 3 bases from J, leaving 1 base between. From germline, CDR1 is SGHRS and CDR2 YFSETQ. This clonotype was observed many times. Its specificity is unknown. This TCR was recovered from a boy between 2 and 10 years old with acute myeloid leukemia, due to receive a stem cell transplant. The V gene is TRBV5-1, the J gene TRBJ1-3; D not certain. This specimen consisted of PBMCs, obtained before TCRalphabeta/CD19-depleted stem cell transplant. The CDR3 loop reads CASSLDGNTIYF. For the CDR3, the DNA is TGCGCCAGCAGCTTGGATGGAAACACCATATATTTT.